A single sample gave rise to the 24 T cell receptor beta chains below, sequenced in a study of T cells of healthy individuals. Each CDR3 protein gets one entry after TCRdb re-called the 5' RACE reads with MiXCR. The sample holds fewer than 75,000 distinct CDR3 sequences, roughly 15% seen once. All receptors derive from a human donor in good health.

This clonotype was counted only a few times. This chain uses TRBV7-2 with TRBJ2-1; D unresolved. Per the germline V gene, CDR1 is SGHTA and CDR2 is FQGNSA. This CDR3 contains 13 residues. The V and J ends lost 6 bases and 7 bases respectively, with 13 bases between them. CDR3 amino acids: CASRRDPFNEQFF. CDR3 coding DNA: TGTGCCAGCAGGCGAGACCCCTTTAATGAGCAGTTCTTC.

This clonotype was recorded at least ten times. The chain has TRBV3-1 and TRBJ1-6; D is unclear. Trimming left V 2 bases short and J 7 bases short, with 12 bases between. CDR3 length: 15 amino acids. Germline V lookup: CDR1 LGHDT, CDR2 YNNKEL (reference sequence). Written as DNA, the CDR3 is TGTGCCAGCAGCCAAAGGGCCCTGCGGAATTCACCCCTCCACTTT. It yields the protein CASSQRALRNSPLHF.

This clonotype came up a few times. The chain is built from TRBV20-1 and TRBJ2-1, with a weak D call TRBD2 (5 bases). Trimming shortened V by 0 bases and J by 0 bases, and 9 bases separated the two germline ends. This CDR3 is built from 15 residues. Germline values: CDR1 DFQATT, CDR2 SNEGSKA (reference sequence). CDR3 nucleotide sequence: TGCAGTGCTAGAGATATGGGGAGCTCCTACAATGAGCAGTTCTTC. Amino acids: CSARDMGSSYNEQFF.

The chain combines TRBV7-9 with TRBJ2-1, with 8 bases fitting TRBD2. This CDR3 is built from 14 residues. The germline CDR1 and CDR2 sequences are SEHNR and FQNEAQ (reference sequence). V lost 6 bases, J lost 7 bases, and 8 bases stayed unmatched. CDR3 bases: TGTGCCAGCAGACCTTCGGGGGGGAATAATGAGCAGTTCTTC. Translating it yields CASRPSGGNNEQFF.

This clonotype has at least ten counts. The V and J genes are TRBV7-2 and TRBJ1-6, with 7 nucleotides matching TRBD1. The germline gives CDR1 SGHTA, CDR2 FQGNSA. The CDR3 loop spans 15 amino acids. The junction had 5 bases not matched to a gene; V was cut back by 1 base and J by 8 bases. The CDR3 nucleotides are TGTGCCAGCAGCTTAGGTGGACAGGCTTATTCACCCCTCCACTTT. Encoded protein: CASSLGGQAYSPLHF.

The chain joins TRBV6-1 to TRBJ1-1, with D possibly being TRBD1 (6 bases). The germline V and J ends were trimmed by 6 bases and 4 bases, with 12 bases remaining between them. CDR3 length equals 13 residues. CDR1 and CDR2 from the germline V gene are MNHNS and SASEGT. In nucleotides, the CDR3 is TGTGCCAGCAGATTCAGGGGTCCCACTGAAGCTTTCTTT. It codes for CASRFRGPTEAFF.

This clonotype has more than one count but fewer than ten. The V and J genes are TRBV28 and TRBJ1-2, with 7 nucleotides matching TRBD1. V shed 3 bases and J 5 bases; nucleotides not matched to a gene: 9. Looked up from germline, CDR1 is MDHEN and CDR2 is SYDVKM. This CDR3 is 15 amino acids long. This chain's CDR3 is CASSFFPQGIYGYTF. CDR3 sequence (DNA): TGTGCCAGCAGTTTTTTCCCACAGGGGATATATGGCTACACCTTC.

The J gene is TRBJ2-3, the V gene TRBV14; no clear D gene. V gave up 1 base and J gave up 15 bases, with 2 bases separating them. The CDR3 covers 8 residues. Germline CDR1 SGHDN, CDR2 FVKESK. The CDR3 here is CASSQVYF. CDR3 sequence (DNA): TGTGCCAGCAGCCAAGTCTATTTT.

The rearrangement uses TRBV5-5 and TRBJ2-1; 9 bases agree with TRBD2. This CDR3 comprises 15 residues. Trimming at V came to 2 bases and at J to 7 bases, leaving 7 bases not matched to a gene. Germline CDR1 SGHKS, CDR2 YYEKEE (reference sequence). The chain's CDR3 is CASSFPGGGGNEQFF. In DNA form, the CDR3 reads TGTGCCAGCAGCTTCCCCGGCGGGGGGGGGAATGAGCAGTTCTTC.

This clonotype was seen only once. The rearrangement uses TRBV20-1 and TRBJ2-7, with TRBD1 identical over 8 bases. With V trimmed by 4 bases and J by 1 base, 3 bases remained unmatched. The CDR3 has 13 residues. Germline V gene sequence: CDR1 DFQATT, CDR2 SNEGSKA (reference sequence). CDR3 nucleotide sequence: TGCAGTGCTACGGACAGGGAGTCCTACGAGCAGTACTTC. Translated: CSATDRESYEQYF.

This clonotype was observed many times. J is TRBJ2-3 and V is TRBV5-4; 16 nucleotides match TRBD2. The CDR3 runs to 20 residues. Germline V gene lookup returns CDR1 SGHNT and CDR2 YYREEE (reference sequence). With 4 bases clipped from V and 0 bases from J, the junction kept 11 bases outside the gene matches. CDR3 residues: CASSLTGLAGGLTSTDTQYF. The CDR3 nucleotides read TGTGCCAGCAGCCTGACGGGACTAGCGGGGGGGTTAACTAGCACAGATACGCAGTATTTT.

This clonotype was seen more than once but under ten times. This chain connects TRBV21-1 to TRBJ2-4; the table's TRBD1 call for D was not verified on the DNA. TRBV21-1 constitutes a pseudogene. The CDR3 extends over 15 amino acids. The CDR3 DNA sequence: TGTGCCAGCAGCGACGGGACATTAGCCAAAAACATTCAGTACTTC. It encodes CASSDGTLAKNIQYF.

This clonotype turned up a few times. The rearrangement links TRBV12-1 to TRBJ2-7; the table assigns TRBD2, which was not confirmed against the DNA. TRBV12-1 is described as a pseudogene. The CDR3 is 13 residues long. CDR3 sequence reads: CASTGGAAHEQYF. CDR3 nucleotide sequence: TGTGCCAGTACCGGGGGGGCCGCGCACGAGCAGTACTTC.

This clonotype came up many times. The CDR3 loop is CSASGTGRGNEQFF. The CDR3 DNA sequence: TGCAGTGCTAGTGGGACAGGGAGGGGGAATGAGCAGTTCTTC. This chain connects TRBV20-1 to TRBJ2-1; 9 bases align to TRBD1. Trimming at V came to 3 bases and at J to 7 bases, leaving 7 bases not matched to a gene. The germline V gene encodes CDR1 DFQATT and CDR2 SNEGSKA (reference sequence). The CDR3 consists of 14 residues.

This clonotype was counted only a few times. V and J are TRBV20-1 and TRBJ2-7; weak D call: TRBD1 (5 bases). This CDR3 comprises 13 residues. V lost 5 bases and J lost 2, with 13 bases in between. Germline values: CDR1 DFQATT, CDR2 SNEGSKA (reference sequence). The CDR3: CSARVRQTYEQYF. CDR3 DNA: TGCAGTGCTCGCGTCCGACAGACCTACGAGCAGTACTTC.

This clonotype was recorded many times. The CDR3 loop is CASSDRGGSGRNTEAFF. The DNA for the CDR3 is TGTGCCAGCAGCGACCGGGGGGGCTCAGGAAGGAACACTGAAGCTTTCTTT. The chain employs TRBV7-9 and TRBJ1-1; D perhaps matches TRBD1 (6 bases). V lost 5 bases to trimming and J lost 1 base, with 20 bases between them. The CDR3 is made up of 17 amino acids. Germline V gene sequence: CDR1 SEHNR, CDR2 FQNEAQ (reference sequence).

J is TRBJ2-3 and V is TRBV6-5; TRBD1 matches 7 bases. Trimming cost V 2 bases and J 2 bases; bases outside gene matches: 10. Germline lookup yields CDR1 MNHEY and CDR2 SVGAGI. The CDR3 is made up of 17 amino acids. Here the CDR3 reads CASSYADRVGSTDTQYF. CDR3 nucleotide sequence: TGTGCCAGCAGTTACGCCGACAGGGTAGGATCCACAGATACGCAGTATTTT.

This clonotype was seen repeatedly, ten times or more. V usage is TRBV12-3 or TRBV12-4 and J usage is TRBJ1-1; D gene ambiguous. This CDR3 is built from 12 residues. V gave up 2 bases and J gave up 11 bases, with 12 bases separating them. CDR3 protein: CASSLISRGAFF. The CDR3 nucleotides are TGTGCCAGCAGTTTAATCTCCCGCGGGGCTTTCTTT.

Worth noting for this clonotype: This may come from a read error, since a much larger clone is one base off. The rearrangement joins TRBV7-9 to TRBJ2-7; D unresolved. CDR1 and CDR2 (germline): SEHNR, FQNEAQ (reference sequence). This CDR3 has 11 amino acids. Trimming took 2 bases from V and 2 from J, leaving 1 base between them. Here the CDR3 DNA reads TGTGCCAGCAGCTTAACCTACGAGCAGTACTTC. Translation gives CASSLTYEQYF.

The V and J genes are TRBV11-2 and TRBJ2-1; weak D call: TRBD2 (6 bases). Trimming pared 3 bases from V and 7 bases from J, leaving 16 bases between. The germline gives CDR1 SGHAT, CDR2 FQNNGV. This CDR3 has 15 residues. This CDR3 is CASSLTTSLWNEQFF. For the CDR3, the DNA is TGTGCCAGCAGCTTGACTACTAGCCTATGGAATGAGCAGTTCTTC. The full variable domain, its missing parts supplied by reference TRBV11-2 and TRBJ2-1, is EAGVAQSPRYKIIEKRQSVAFWCNPISGHATLYWYQQILGQGPKLLIQFQNNGVVDDSQLPKDRFSAERLKGVDSTLKIQPAKLEDSAVYLCASSLTTSLWNEQFFGPGTRLTVL.

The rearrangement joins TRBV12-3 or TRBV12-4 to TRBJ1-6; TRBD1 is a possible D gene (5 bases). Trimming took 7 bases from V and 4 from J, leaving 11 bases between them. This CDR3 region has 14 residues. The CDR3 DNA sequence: TGTGCCAGCACCCCCTGGGGGTATAATTCACCCCTCCACTTT. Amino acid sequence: CASTPWGYNSPLHF.

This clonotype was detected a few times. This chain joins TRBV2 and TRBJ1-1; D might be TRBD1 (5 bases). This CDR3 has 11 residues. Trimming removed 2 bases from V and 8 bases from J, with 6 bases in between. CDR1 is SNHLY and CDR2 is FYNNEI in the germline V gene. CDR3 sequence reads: CASSEPGEAFF. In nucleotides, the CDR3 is TGTGCCAGCAGTGAACCAGGGGAAGCTTTCTTT.

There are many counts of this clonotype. Here the CDR3 DNA reads TGTGCCACCAGCACCACTCACCGGTCAGGTAGCTCCTACGAGCAGTACTTC. It yields the protein CATSTTHRSGSSYEQYF. The chain combines TRBV15 with TRBJ2-7; D is uncertain. The ends were cut back, 4 bases at V and 0 bases at J, with 19 bases in the middle. CDR1 and CDR2 (germline): LNHNV, YYDKDF (reference sequence). The CDR3 length is 17 residues.

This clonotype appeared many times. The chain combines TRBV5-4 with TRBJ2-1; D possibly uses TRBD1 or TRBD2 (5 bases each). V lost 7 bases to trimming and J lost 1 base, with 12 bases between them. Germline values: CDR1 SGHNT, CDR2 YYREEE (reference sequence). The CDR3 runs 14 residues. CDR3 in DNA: TGTGCCAGCGGGGGAAGGGATTCCTACAATGAGCAGTTCTTC. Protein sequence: CASGGRDSYNEQFF.